These 27 T cell receptor beta chains came from one sample sequenced in a study of blood T cell repertoires in COVID-19 (dated by TCRdb to 2018 to 2020). Library construction relied on the immunoSEQ multiplex PCR assay. The table comes from immuneACCESS by way of TCRdb, which keeps in-frame sequences with V and J called. Part of the clones is missing from these tables; in studies checked, under half for an unresolved V gene and the rest for unknown reasons. Within this sample are roughly 380,000 clones, with about 90% of them counted one time only. The top ten clones comprise 1% of the sample. The sample taken for sequencing was PBMCs or T cells enriched from blood (not recorded which). These TCRs come from a woman in her 30s who had been exposed to COVID-19.

J is TRBJ2-3 and V is TRBV29-1; tentatively, D is TRBD2 (6 bases). Germline lookup yields CDR1 SQVTM and CDR2 ANQGSEA. V was cut by 8 bases and J by 3 bases, with 18 bases left in between. The CDR3 sequence is 14 residues long. CDR3 in amino acids: CSSSGRGGTDTQYF. The CDR3 nucleotides read TGCAGCTCCTCGGGGCGGGGAGGTACAGATACGCAGTATTTT.

This sequence joins TRBV2 and TRBJ2-7; 10 nucleotides line up with TRBD2. The V gene end was trimmed by 4 bases and the J gene end by 6 bases; junction bases not matched to a gene: 9. This CDR3 comprises 15 residues. Germline CDR1 and CDR2: SNHLY and FYNNEI. The chain's CDR3 is CASSGGLAGASEQYF. The CDR3 bases are TGTGCCAGCAGTGGAGGTCTAGCGGGAGCCTCCGAGCAGTACTTC.

J is TRBJ2-5 and V is TRBV28; D perhaps matches TRBD1 (5 bases). Germline V gene data show CDR1 as MDHEN and CDR2 as SYDVKM. The CDR3 covers 16 residues. V lost 5 bases to trimming and J lost 2 bases, with 18 bases between them. Written as DNA, the CDR3 is TGTGCCAGCAGTACCCCCCAGGGCTTCGGGCAAGAGACCCAGTACTTC. Translated: CASSTPQGFGQETQYF.

This clone was observed a handful of times. The chain has TRBV11-3 and TRBJ1-1; 7 bases are shared with TRBD1. In germline, CDR1 is SGHNT, CDR2 YENEEA. Unmatched junction bases numbered 7, after V lost 5 bases and J lost 4 bases. This CDR3 spans 14 amino acids. The CDR3 here is CASSTRQGGTEAFF. The CDR3 DNA sequence: TGTGCCAGCAGCACGCGACAGGGTGGCACTGAAGCTTTCTTT.

This clone was observed once. The V call is TRBV3-1 (or the pseudogene TRBV3-2), the J call TRBJ1-5, with D unresolved. Germline CDR1 LGHDT, CDR2 YNNKEL (reference sequence). The CDR3 spans 13 residues. V was trimmed by 2 bases and J by 7 bases, leaving 9 bases between them. CDR3 loop: CASSQSRSQPQHF. CDR3 nucleotide sequence: TGTGCCAGCAGCCAATCTAGGTCCCAGCCCCAGCATTTT.

This clone is a singleton in its sample. The chain recombines TRBV18 with TRBJ1-4; 9 positions match TRBD1. J lost 9 bases, V lost 6 bases, and 11 bases had no gene match. This CDR3 has 15 amino acids. Germline lookup yields CDR1 KGHSH and CDR2 LQKENI. CDR3: CASSPTRDRDKKLFF. The CDR3 coding sequence is TGTGCCAGCTCGCCCACCCGGGACAGGGATAAAAAACTGTTTTTT.

The rearrangement uses TRBV12-3 or TRBV12-4 and TRBJ1-4, with a possible D match to TRBD1 (5 bases). V shed 3 bases and J shed 13 bases, with 12 bases lying between them. The CDR3 has 12 residues. This chain's CDR3 is CASSFGGGGLFF. CDR3 nucleotides: TGTGCCAGCAGTTTCGGGGGGGGTGGACTGTTTTTT.

The chain recombines TRBV27 with TRBJ1-4; the D gene is possibly TRBD1 (6 bases). Germline V lookup: CDR1 MNHEY, CDR2 SMNVEV (reference sequence). The CDR3 contains 15 residues. V shed 5 bases and J shed 6 bases, with 16 bases lying between them. This chain's CDR3 is CASSGLQGRDEKLFF. DNA of the CDR3: TGTGCCAGCAGTGGCCTACAGGGCAGGGATGAAAAACTGTTTTTT.

The genes are TRBV12-5 and TRBJ1-5; unclear D gene. This CDR3 comprises 13 residues. With 1 base removed from V and 7 bases from J, the gap between germline ends came to 8 bases. CDR1 is LGHNT, CDR2 FRNRAP, per germline. CDR3 nucleotides: TGTGCTAGTGGTTTGGCTATAGAGCAGCCCCAGCATTTT. It translates to CASGLAIEQPQHF.

This sequence joins TRBV27 and TRBJ1-1; possible D gene TRBD1, 5 bases. Trimming removed 3 bases from V and 6 bases from J, with 8 bases in between. CDR1 MNHEY and CDR2 SMNVEV come from the germline V gene (reference sequence). CDR3 length: 12 residues. CDR3 sequence: CASSFRGAEAFF. The CDR3 DNA is TGTGCCAGCAGTTTTCGGGGGGCTGAAGCTTTCTTT.

The rearrangement uses TRBV6-5 and TRBJ1-3; D is perhaps TRBD1 (5 bases). Trimming cost V 2 bases and J 1 base, with 6 bases left between them. Germline CDR1 and CDR2: MNHEY and SVGAGI. The CDR3 totals 14 residues. CDR3 nucleotide sequence: TGTGCCAGCAGTTACGGGGGGTCTGGAAACACCATATATTTT. Its translation is CASSYGGSGNTIYF.

To note about this clone: At one boundary the junction diverges from the germline segment, which might be a read error. This sequence joins TRBV3-1 (or the pseudogene TRBV3-2) and TRBJ2-1; D gene ambiguous. This CDR3 comprises 15 residues. The V gene's germline CDR1 is LGHDT and CDR2 YNNKEL (reference sequence). The CDR3 DNA is TGTGCCAGCAGCCAGGCGCTCGGGTCTTCCAATCAGCAGTTCTTC. Translating it yields CASSQALGSSNQQFF.

This clone was recorded a few times. The chain links TRBV19 to TRBJ1-2; perhaps TRBD1 as D (6 bases). The length of the CDR3 is 16 residues. V was clipped by 3 bases and J by 7 bases, with 21 bases between them. The V gene's germline CDR1 is LNHDA and CDR2 SQIVND (reference sequence). The CDR3 here is CASSIAGTNVVSGYTF. The DNA of the CDR3 is TGTGCCAGTAGTATTGCCGGGACAAACGTTGTAAGTGGCTACACCTTC.

V usage is TRBV4-2 and J usage is TRBJ2-2; 7 bases line up with TRBD1. The length of the CDR3 is 15 residues. Trimming removed 4 bases from V and 0 bases from J; junction bases left unmatched: 2. Germline assignment: CDR1 LGHNA and CDR2 YNFKEQ. The DNA of the CDR3 is TGTGCCAGCAGCCCAGACAGGGCGAACACCGGGGAGCTGTTTTTT. It is translated as CASSPDRANTGELFF.

This clone was seen a few times. The V gene is TRBV5-1, the J gene TRBJ1-3, with TRBD1 as a possible D gene (6 bases). The CDR3 length is 15 residues. The germline gives CDR1 SGHRS, CDR2 YFSETQ. The germline V and J ends were trimmed by 4 bases and 0 bases, with 11 bases remaining between them. The CDR3 DNA sequence: TGCGCCAGCAGCAAGGGACAAATCTCTGGAAACACCATATATTTT. Amino acids: CASSKGQISGNTIYF.

The chain is built from TRBV28 and TRBJ1-1; D unresolved. CDR3 length equals 15 residues. Trimming removed 1 base at V and 5 bases at J, with 14 bases between. The germline V gene encodes CDR1 MDHEN and CDR2 SYDVKM. The CDR3 DNA is TGTGCCAGCAGTTTATCCGTAGAGGCGGGGACTGAAGCTTTCTTT. As protein: CASSLSVEAGTEAFF.

The chain combines TRBV28 with TRBJ2-5; 10 bases fit TRBD1. Trimming cost V 10 bases and J 4 bases; bases outside gene matches: 9. The germline V gene encodes CDR1 MDHEN and CDR2 SYDVKM. The length of the CDR3 is 14 residues. In nucleotides, the CDR3 is TGTGCCACCGGGACAGGGGCCGTGGGAGAGACCCAGTACTTC. Amino acid sequence: CATGTGAVGETQYF.

The V and J genes are TRBV19 and TRBJ2-5; D is unclear. Between the trimmed V and J ends, which lost 0 bases and 7 bases, there was a span of 3 bases. CDR3 length equals 11 residues. CDR1 is LNHDA and CDR2 is SQIVND in the germline V gene (reference sequence). CDR3 in DNA: TGTGCCAGTAGTATAGACGGGACCCAGTACTTC. This translates into CASSIDGTQYF.

This clone was detected only once. The chain recombines TRBV28 with TRBJ1-1; unclear D gene. CDR1 is MDHEN and CDR2 is SYDVKM in the germline V gene. Trimming left V 7 bases short and J 0 bases short, with 9 bases between. CDR3 size: 13 residues. The CDR3, as DNA: TGTGCCAGCACCCCATACATGAACACTGAAGCTTTCTTT. Encoded protein: CASTPYMNTEAFF.

This clone has more than one count but fewer than ten. The chain links TRBV11-2 to TRBJ1-1; 7 nucleotides align to TRBD1. V shed 2 bases, J shed 0 bases, and the junction held 3 bases outside the gene matches. Germline CDR1 and CDR2: SGHAT and FQNNGV. CDR3 size: 15 residues. CDR3 residues: CASSLRQGLNTEAFF. The CDR3 coding sequence is TGTGCCAGCAGCTTACGACAGGGCCTGAACACTGAAGCTTTCTTT.

This chain links TRBV11-3 with TRBJ2-7; TRBD2 matches 8 bases. Germline V lookup: CDR1 SGHNT, CDR2 YENEEA. The CDR3 consists of 14 residues. Trimming at V came to 5 bases and at J to 2 bases, leaving 5 bases not matched to a gene. In DNA form, the CDR3 reads TGTGCCAGCAGCCTCCTAGCGGGCACCTACGAGCAGTACTTC. This gives the protein CASSLLAGTYEQYF. Full variable domain (missing parts from reference TRBV11-3 and TRBJ2-7): EAGVVQSPRYKIIEKKQPVAFWCNPISGHNTLYWYLQNLGQGPELLIRYENEEAVDDSQLPKDRFSAERLKGVDSTLKIQPAELGDSAVYLCASSLLAGTYEQYFGPGTRLTVT.

V gene TRBV15 combines with J gene TRBJ2-5; 8 bases line up with TRBD2. This CDR3 is built from 16 residues. V dropped 0 bases and J dropped 2; count of bases not matched to a gene: 5. CDR1 LNHNV and CDR2 YYDKDF come from the germline V gene (reference sequence). CDR3: CATSRDLLAEQETQYF. For the CDR3, the DNA is TGTGCCACCAGCAGAGATCTACTAGCGGAACAAGAGACCCAGTACTTC.

The rearrangement links TRBV27 to TRBJ2-4; TRBD1 might be the D (5 bases). Germline-derived CDR1 and CDR2 are MNHEY and SMNVEV (reference sequence). Trimming removed 7 bases from V and 7 bases from J, with 17 bases in between. The CDR3 sequence is 14 residues long. The CDR3 DNA is TGTGCCAGCAATTCACTGGGGCGGATGAACATTCAGTACTTC. Encoded protein: CASNSLGRMNIQYF.

The rearrangement uses TRBV12-2 and TRBJ2-7; the table gives TRBD2 as D, unverified against the DNA. TRBV12-2 is marked as a pseudogene. The CDR3 has 15 amino acids. The CDR3 here is CASRYRLAGAYEQYF. The CDR3 bases are TGTGCAAGTCGCTACCGACTAGCGGGAGCTTACGAGCAGTACTTC.

The rearrangement links TRBV19 to TRBJ1-5, with D possibly matching TRBD1 (5 bases). Germline V gene sequence: CDR1 LNHDA, CDR2 SQIVND (reference sequence). The CDR3 contains 15 residues. The V end was cut by 1 base, the J end by 12 bases, with 19 bases between. This chain's CDR3 is CASSIVRGRARYQHF. CDR3 coding DNA: TGTGCCAGTAGTATAGTTCGGGGGAGGGCCCGATACCAGCATTTT.

The chain carries TRBV5-1 and TRBJ2-2, with TRBD1 matching over 7 bases. V lost 5 bases to trimming and J lost 0 bases; unmatched junction nucleotides: 4. The CDR3 extends over 15 amino acids. Germline V gives CDR1 SGHRS, CDR2 YFSETQ. The CDR3 bases are TGCGCCAGCAGTTCGACAGGGACGAACACCGGGGAGCTGTTTTTT. Its translation is CASSSTGTNTGELFF.

This sequence joins TRBV5-1 and TRBJ1-1, with 9 nucleotides matching TRBD1. J was trimmed by 5 bases and V by 4 bases; bases with no gene match: 6. The germline gives CDR1 SGHRS, CDR2 YFSETQ. This CDR3 comprises 14 residues. CDR3 loop: CASSVGQGWTEAFF. The CDR3 DNA reads TGCGCCAGCAGCGTCGGACAGGGGTGGACTGAAGCTTTCTTT.